This T cell receptor (beta chain) was obtained from a study of control samples from healthy donors and cancer patients. Data came from immunoSEQ multiplex PCR; TCRdb stores just in-frame clones and leaves some out. The repertoire holds 85,000 to 100,000 clones, with about four fifths as singletons. The germline gives CDR1 ENHRY, CDR2 SYGVKD. The CDR3 is made up of 13 amino acids. The ends lost 10 bases at V and 0 bases at J; junction bases unmatched: 5. The receptor's source is a man in his sixties in good health. J is TRBJ2-7 and V is TRBV10-3; 8 nucleotides agree with TRBD2. Sequencing was done on a sample of blood. CDR3 amino acids: CATQREPSYEQYF. CDR3 sequence (DNA): TGTGCCACCCAGCGGGAGCCCTCCTACGAGCAGTACTTC.